The 15 T cell receptor beta chains in this list originate from one sample, sequenced in a study of T cell responses to AZD1222 COVID-19 vaccine. Data came from immunoSEQ multiplex PCR; TCRdb stores just in-frame clones and leaves some out. The data contain some 110,000 clones, just over 85% of them seen just once; the ten biggest clones take up about a tenth. Source: peripheral blood, taken on day 0 of AZD1222 vaccination. These receptors all come from an adult in good health.

The V gene is TRBV30, the J gene TRBJ1-3; D might be TRBD1 (5 bases). Trimming removed 7 bases from V and 0 bases from J, with 7 bases in between. The CDR3 runs to 12 residues. In germline, CDR1 is GTSNPN, CDR2 SVGIG (reference sequence). As DNA, the CDR3 is TGTGCCTCCGGGGGCTCTGGAAACACCATATATTTT. It yields the protein CASGGSGNTIYF. Supplemented by reference TRBV30 and TRBJ1-3, the full variable domain reads SQTIHQWPATLVQPVGSPLSLECTVEGTSNPNLYWYRQAAGRGLQLLFYSVGIGQISSEVPQNLSASRPQDRQFILSSKKLLLSDSGFYLCASGGSGNTIYFGEGSWLTVV.

This sequence joins TRBV12-3 or TRBV12-4 and TRBJ1-3; D may be TRBD1 (5 bases). This CDR3 comprises 13 residues. V gave up 8 bases and J gave up 0 bases, with 8 bases separating them. The CDR3 DNA is TGTGCCAGCTACCAGGGCTCTGGAAACACCATATATTTT. Translation: CASYQGSGNTIYF.

The chain links TRBV7-9 to TRBJ1-1, with 7 bases aligning to TRBD1. The CDR3 is 13 residues long. In germline, CDR1 is SEHNR, CDR2 FQNEAQ (reference sequence). V shed 4 bases and J 6 bases; nucleotides not matched to a gene: 5. The chain's CDR3 is CASSSGQEAEAFF. For the CDR3, the DNA is TGTGCCAGCAGCTCCGGACAGGAAGCTGAAGCTTTCTTT.

V gene TRBV7-9 combines with J gene TRBJ1-2, with 8 bases lining up with TRBD1. The germline V gene encodes CDR1 SEHNR and CDR2 FQNEAQ (reference sequence). V lost 4 bases, J lost 4 bases, and 5 bases stayed unmatched. The CDR3 runs 14 residues. CDR3 in DNA: TGTGCCAGCAGCTCGACAGGGGTTAGCTATGGCTACACCTTC. Its protein is CASSSTGVSYGYTF.

The chain couples TRBV13 to TRBJ1-4; weak D call: TRBD1 (5 bases). The V end was cut by 4 bases, the J end by 5 bases, with 8 bases between. CDR3 length: 13 amino acids. Germline V gene sequence: CDR1 PRHDT, CDR2 FYEKMQ (reference sequence). CDR3 residues: CASSSGRNEKLFF. In DNA, the CDR3 is TGTGCCAGCAGCTCGGGACGGAATGAAAAACTGTTTTTT.

This clone was seen a single time. The chain recombines TRBV5-8 with TRBJ1-5, with 8 nucleotides matching TRBD1. Unmatched junction bases numbered 9, after V lost 0 bases and J lost 7 bases. Germline values: CDR1 SGHTS, CDR2 YDEGEE. This CDR3 spans 16 amino acids. The CDR3 loop is CASSLGTGRSVQPQHF. The CDR3, as DNA: TGTGCCAGCAGCTTGGGGACAGGGCGTTCAGTACAGCCCCAGCATTTT.

V and J are TRBV28 and TRBJ2-7; D uncertain. The germline gives CDR1 MDHEN, CDR2 SYDVKM. The V end was cut by 7 bases, the J end by 0 bases, with 16 bases between. The CDR3 runs to 15 residues. CDR3 loop: CASTPQAASSYEQYF. The DNA of the CDR3 is TGTGCCAGCACCCCCCAGGCGGCTAGCTCCTACGAGCAGTACTTC.

V usage is TRBV28 and J usage is TRBJ1-2; 7 bases are a match to TRBD1. Losses at the gene ends were 5 bases for V and 3 bases for J; bases not matched to a gene: 9. Germline assignment: CDR1 MDHEN and CDR2 SYDVKM. The CDR3 totals 15 residues. The CDR3 DNA reads as TGTGCCAGCAGTACCCCAACCAGGGGGGACTATGGCTACACCTTC. Translated, it gives CASSTPTRGDYGYTF.

This clone was seen only once. This chain links TRBV27 with TRBJ2-4, with 7 bases that match TRBD1. The CDR3 extends over 16 amino acids. Trimming removed 4 bases from V and 8 bases from J; junction bases left unmatched: 14. Germline V gene lookup returns CDR1 MNHEY and CDR2 SMNVEV (reference sequence). The CDR3 region is CASSSNRQGQGDIQYF. The CDR3 region has the DNA TGTGCCAGCAGTTCGAACCGACAGGGCCAGGGGGACATTCAGTACTTC.

The chain combines TRBV24-1 with TRBJ2-3; D is unresolved. V lost 2 bases and J lost 0, with 5 bases in between. The V gene's germline CDR1 is KGHDR and CDR2 SFDVKD. CDR3 length: 14 amino acids. The CDR3 spells CATSDSPSTDTQYF. The CDR3 DNA reads as TGTGCCACCAGTGATTCTCCTAGCACAGATACGCAGTATTTT.

This clone occurred a few times. The gene calls are TRBV12-5 and TRBJ1-2; D is unresolved. V lost 3 bases to trimming and J lost 8 bases, with 22 bases between them. The CDR3 contains 16 residues. CDR1 and CDR2 from the germline V gene are LGHNT and FRNRAP. The CDR3 region is CASGFTHKENLEGYTF. The CDR3 DNA is TGTGCTAGTGGTTTCACACATAAGGAAAACTTGGAAGGCTACACCTTC.

The rearrangement joins TRBV4-2 to TRBJ1-5; tentative D call: TRBD1 (5 bases). This CDR3 has 13 amino acids. Between the trimmed V and J ends, which lost 0 bases and 7 bases, there was a span of 7 bases. Germline CDR1 reads LGHNA; CDR2 reads YNFKEQ. The CDR3 sequence: CASSQDAGQPQHF. The CDR3 DNA follows: TGTGCCAGCAGCCAAGATGCAGGGCAGCCCCAGCATTTT.

The J gene is TRBJ1-5, the V gene TRBV6-2 or TRBV6-3; D gene unclear. Germline CDR1 is MNHEY and CDR2 is SVGEGT. This CDR3 comprises 13 residues. Trimming shortened V by 6 bases and J by 3 bases, and 9 bases separated the two germline ends. This CDR3 is CASSLDYNQPQHF. The CDR3 nucleotides are TGTGCCAGCAGCCTGGACTACAATCAGCCCCAGCATTTT.

The chain combines TRBV18 with TRBJ1-4; 10 bases line up with TRBD1. The J segment lost 6 bases and the V segment lost 3 bases, leaving 7 bases of the junction unmatched. The CDR3 loop spans 16 amino acids. CDR1 is KGHSH, CDR2 LQKENI, per germline. The CDR3 sequence is CASSPYSGTGDEKLFF. Written as DNA, the CDR3 is TGTGCCAGCTCACCTTACTCCGGGACAGGGGATGAAAAACTGTTTTTT. The entire variable domain, with the rest obtained from reference TRBV18 and TRBJ1-4, is as follows: NAGVMQNPRHLVRRRGQEARLRCSPMKGHSHVYWYRQLPEEGLKFMVYLQKENIIDESGMPKERFSAEFPKEGPSILRIQQVVRGDSAAYFCASSPYSGTGDEKLFFGSGTQLSVL.

Concerning this clone: The junction departs from the called germline gene at one end, perhaps through a read error. The CDR3 DNA reads TGTGCCAGCAGCTGGACCCGCACCCCAACCCTCTTC. Amino acid sequence: CASSWTRTPTLF. The chain has TRBV28 and TRBJ1-2; D is undetermined. Germline V lookup: CDR1 MDHEN, CDR2 SYDVKM. The CDR3 consists of 12 residues.